The 15 T cell receptor beta chains below all came from one sample that was sequenced in a study of CD8+ T cells in alopecia areata. Following RNA extraction, reverse transcription yielded cDNA that acted as the sequencing template. Here immunoSEQ multiplex PCR was the method, and the copy in TCRdb shows in-frame clones only, minus some. The repertoire holds around 180,000 clones, with roughly three fifths as singletons. The treatment is: oral pan-JAK inhibitor, 5-10 mg twice daily. The specimen comprised CD4+ T cells sorted from blood, sampled at approximately week 50, from a patient treated with tofacitinib. The source of these receptors is a human donor with alopecia areata.

As to this clone: The same CDR3 can be traced to other DNA sequences in this sample. The chain employs TRBV30 and TRBJ1-1; D is unresolved. The CDR3 extends over 12 amino acids. Deletions cut 4 bases from V and 3 bases from J, with 9 bases between. Germline-derived CDR1 and CDR2 are GTSNPN and SVGIG (reference sequence). This chain's CDR3 is CAWNRGDTEAFF. As DNA, the CDR3 is TGTGCCTGGAACAGAGGAGACACTGAAGCTTTCTTT.

This rearrangement joins TRBV30 to TRBJ2-5; 8 nucleotides agree with TRBD1. J was trimmed by 6 bases and V by 3 bases; bases with no gene match: 12. The CDR3 loop spans 15 amino acids. Germline loops: CDR1 GTSNPN, CDR2 SVGIG (reference sequence). The CDR3 nucleotides read TGTGCCTGGAGCACGACCGGGACAGGAAAGAAGACCCAGTACTTC. It is translated as CAWSTTGTGKKTQYF.

The chain recombines TRBV30 with TRBJ1-1; perhaps TRBD1 as D (5 bases). The germline V and J ends were trimmed by 2 bases and 2 bases, with 12 bases remaining between them. The germline gives CDR1 GTSNPN, CDR2 SVGIG (reference sequence). CDR3 length: 14 residues. The CDR3 spells CAWSYRGSNTEAFF. The CDR3 region has the DNA TGTGCCTGGAGTTATCGGGGCAGTAACACTGAAGCTTTCTTT.

This rearrangement joins TRBV15 to TRBJ1-5; D is unclear. CDR1 and CDR2 from the germline V gene are LNHNV and YYDKDF (reference sequence). The CDR3 sequence is 15 residues long. Trimming removed 0 bases from V and 4 bases from J, with 10 bases in between. In nucleotides, the CDR3 is TGTGCCACCAGCAGAGATGGGCAGCTAAATCAGCCCCAGCATTTT. Protein: CATSRDGQLNQPQHF.

The chain carries TRBV29-1 and TRBJ2-5; D is undetermined. The CDR3 covers 13 residues. Trimming took off 6 bases at V and 4 bases at J, with 15 bases between the two ends. CDR1 and CDR2 (germline): SQVTM, ANQGSEA. The CDR3 bases are TGCAGCGTGGTCGTCCTGGGCGGAGAGACCCAGTACTTC. Residues: CSVVVLGGETQYF. The complete variable domain, with remaining parts taken from reference TRBV29-1 and TRBJ2-5, reads SAVISQKPSRDICQRGTSLTIQCQVDSQVTMMFWYRQQPGQSLTLIATANQGSEATYESGFVIDKFPISRPNLTFSTLTVSNMSPEDSSIYLCSVVVLGGETQYFGPGTRLLVL.

The CDR3 protein is CASSREAGDARGYTF. CDR3 bases: TGTGCCAGCAGCCGAGAAGCAGGGGACGCTCGGGGCTACACCTTC. The chain has TRBV7-2 and TRBJ1-2; D perhaps matches TRBD1 (6 bases). V was trimmed by 5 bases and J by 8 bases, leaving 21 bases between them. The CDR3 covers 15 residues. Looked up from germline, CDR1 is SGHTA and CDR2 is FQGNSA.

This chain uses TRBV9 with TRBJ2-1, with a possible D match to TRBD1 (6 bases). The CDR3 loop spans 11 amino acids. V lost 4 bases to trimming and J lost 7 bases, with 6 bases between them. Per germline, CDR1 SGDLS and CDR2 YYNGEE. For the CDR3, the DNA is TGTGCCAGCAGCACAGGGAATGAGCAGTTCTTC. Protein sequence: CASSTGNEQFF.

The J gene is TRBJ1-1, the V gene TRBV30; D unclear. Germline V CDR1 and CDR2: GTSNPN, SVGIG (reference sequence). The CDR3 runs 13 residues. The V end was cut by 0 bases, the J end by 6 bases, with 11 bases between. DNA of the CDR3: TGTGCCTGGAGTGTACGGGCGGGCGCTGAAGCTTTCTTT. This translates into CAWSVRAGAEAFF.

The chain is built from TRBV7-3 and TRBJ1-1; no firm D call. Germline assignment: CDR1 SGHTA and CDR2 FQGTGA. The V end was cut by 2 bases, the J end by 3 bases, with 13 bases between. This CDR3 is built from 15 residues. The CDR3 sequence: CASSLAGIADTEAFF. The CDR3 DNA is TGTGCCAGCAGCTTAGCCGGGATAGCTGACACTGAAGCTTTCTTT.

This clone has a count of ten or more. The chain carries TRBV6-5 and TRBJ2-3; D is perhaps TRBD2 (7 bases). The CDR3 has 16 amino acids. The V gene's germline CDR1 is MNHEY and CDR2 SVGAGI. V lost 2 bases and J 2 bases, leaving 14 bases between the germline ends. In nucleotides, the CDR3 is TGTGCCAGCAGTTACGGAGGGGGACTACTCACAGATACGCAGTATTTT. The encoded protein is CASSYGGGLLTDTQYF.

The chain carries TRBV29-1 and TRBJ1-4; the match to TRBD1 covers 8 bases. This CDR3 comprises 11 residues. Germline CDR1 SQVTM, CDR2 ANQGSEA. The J segment lost 13 bases and the V segment lost 7 bases, leaving 8 bases of the junction unmatched. The CDR3 loop reads CSADRGEGLFF. In DNA, the CDR3 is TGCAGCGCTGACAGGGGAGAAGGACTGTTTTTT.

DNA of the CDR3: TGCAGCGTTGAAGGGGGACAGGGGGTGGAAGAGACCCAGTACTTC. This codes for CSVEGGQGVEETQYF. The V gene is TRBV29-1, the J gene TRBJ2-5; 11 bases fit TRBD1. This CDR3 region has 15 residues. Germline V gene data show CDR1 as SQVTM and CDR2 as ANQGSEA. V trimming: 1 base; J trimming: 3 bases; junction bases outside the gene matches: 4.

This clone was found a few times. The CDR3 here is CASSQTGTGGLYEQYF. The DNA of the CDR3 is TGTGCCAGCAGCCAAACCGGGACAGGGGGCTTATACGAGCAGTACTTC. The chain carries TRBV7-9 and TRBJ2-7; 12 nucleotides line up with TRBD1. This CDR3 is built from 16 residues. The V gene end was trimmed by 5 bases and the J gene end by 4 bases; junction bases not matched to a gene: 9. Germline V CDR1 and CDR2: SEHNR, FQNEAQ (reference sequence).

This clone was observed many times. The chain combines TRBV30 with TRBJ1-5; tentatively, D is TRBD1 (5 bases). The CDR3 sequence is 15 residues long. The V and J ends lost 2 bases and 9 bases respectively, with 20 bases between them. The V gene's germline CDR1 is GTSNPN and CDR2 SVGIG (reference sequence). CDR3 nucleotide sequence: TGTGCCTGGAGTTCGCCAGGGTCCTCGAATGTGCCCCAGCATTTT. It specifies CAWSSPGSSNVPQHF.

Details on this clone: Other DNA variants within this sample encode the same CDR3. The V gene is TRBV28, the J gene TRBJ2-7; D may be TRBD1 (5 bases). In germline, CDR1 is MDHEN, CDR2 SYDVKM. This CDR3 has 12 residues. Trimming left V 4 bases short and J 2 bases short, with 6 bases between. The CDR3 DNA reads as TGTGCCAGCAGTTGGGGCGCCTACGAGCAGTACTTC. It codes for CASSWGAYEQYF.